In this sample, the clone carrying this TCR beta chain turned up many times. Its specificity is unknown. The record originates from a study of T cell repertoires in cytomegalovirus infection. Study-wide results and limits: The ex vivo response showed dominance by HLA-C-restricted CMV-specific TCR beta clonotypes.

This CDR3 has 15 residues. Trimming left V 5 bases short and J 2 bases short, with 12 bases between. CDR1 and CDR2 (germline): MNHEY, SMNVEV (reference sequence). MiXCR, run by TCRdb on the reads, gives a single entry per CDR3 protein. This table holds 300,000 to 400,000 distinct CDR3 sequences, more than 8% found once. The TCR originated in a human donor in good health (CMV status not recorded). Some clones in this sample may be carry-over from other donors' samples. The sequenced sample consisted of PBMCs. The chain combines TRBV27 with TRBJ1-4; D uncertain. In nucleotides, the CDR3 is TGTGCCAGCAGTCCTTCGGGGTCGACTAATGAAAAACTGTTTTTT. This codes for CASSPSGSTNEKLFF.